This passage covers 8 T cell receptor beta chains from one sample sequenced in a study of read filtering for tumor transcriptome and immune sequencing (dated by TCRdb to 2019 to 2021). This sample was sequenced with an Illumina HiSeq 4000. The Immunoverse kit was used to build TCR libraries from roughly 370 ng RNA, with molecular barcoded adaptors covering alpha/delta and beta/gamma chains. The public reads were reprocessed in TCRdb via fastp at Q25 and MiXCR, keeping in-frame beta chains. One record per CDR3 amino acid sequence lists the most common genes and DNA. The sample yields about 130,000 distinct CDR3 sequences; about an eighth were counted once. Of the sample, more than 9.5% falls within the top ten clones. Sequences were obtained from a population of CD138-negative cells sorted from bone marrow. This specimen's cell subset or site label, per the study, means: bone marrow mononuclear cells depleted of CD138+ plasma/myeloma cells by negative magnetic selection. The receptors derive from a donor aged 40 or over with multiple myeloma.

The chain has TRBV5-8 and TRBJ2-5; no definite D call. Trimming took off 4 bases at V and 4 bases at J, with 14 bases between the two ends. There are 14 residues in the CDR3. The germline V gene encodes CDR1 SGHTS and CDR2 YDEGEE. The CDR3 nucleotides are TGTGCCAGCAGCCTAAGGGCCTCTCCAGAGACCCAGTACTTC. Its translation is CASSLRASPETQYF.

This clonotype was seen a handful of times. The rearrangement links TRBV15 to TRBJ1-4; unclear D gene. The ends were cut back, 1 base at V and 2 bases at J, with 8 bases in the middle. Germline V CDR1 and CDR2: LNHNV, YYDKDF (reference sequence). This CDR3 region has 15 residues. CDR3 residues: CATSRVIGTNEKLFF. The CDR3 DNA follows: TGTGCCACCAGCAGAGTTATAGGGACTAATGAAAAACTGTTTTTT.

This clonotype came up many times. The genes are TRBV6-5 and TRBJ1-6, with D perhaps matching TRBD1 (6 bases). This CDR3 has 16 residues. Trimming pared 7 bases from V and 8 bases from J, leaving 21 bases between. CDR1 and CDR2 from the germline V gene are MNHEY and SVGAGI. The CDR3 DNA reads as TGTGCCAGCACCCGCTCGAGGGGGGCGGGGGATTCACCCCTCCACTTT. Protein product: CASTRSRGAGDSPLHF.

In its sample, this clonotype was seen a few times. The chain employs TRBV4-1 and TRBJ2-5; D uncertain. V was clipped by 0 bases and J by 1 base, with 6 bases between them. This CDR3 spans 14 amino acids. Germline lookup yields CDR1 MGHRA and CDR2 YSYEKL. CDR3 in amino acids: CASSQDEGQETQYF. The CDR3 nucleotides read TGCGCCAGCAGCCAAGATGAAGGCCAAGAGACCCAGTACTTC.

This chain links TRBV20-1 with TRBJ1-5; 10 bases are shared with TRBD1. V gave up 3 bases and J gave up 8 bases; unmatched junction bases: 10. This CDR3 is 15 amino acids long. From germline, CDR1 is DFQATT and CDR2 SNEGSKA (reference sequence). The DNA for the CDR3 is TGCAGTGCTAGGGTCGCGACAGGGGGCTTGGAGCCCCAGCATTTT. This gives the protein CSARVATGGLEPQHF.

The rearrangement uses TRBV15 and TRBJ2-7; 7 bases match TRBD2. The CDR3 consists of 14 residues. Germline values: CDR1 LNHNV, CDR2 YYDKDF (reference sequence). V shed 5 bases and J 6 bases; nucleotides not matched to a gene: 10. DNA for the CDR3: TGTGCCACCAGCCCGCGGGGGTTGACGGCCGAGCAGTACTTC. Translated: CATSPRGLTAEQYF.

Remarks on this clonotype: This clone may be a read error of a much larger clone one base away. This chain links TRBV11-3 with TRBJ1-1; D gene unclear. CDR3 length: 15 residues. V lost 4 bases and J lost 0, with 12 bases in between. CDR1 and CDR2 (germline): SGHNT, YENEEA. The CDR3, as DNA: TGTGCCAGCAGCTCAGGAGTGGAGATGAACACTGAAGCTTTCTTT. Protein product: CASSSGVEMNTEAFF.

CDR3: CASRKDSSGANVLTF. The CDR3 DNA is TGTGCCAGCAGAAAAGACAGCTCTGGGGCCAACGTCCTGACTTTC. This chain uses TRBV5-5 with TRBJ2-6; possible D gene TRBD1, 5 bases. The length of the CDR3 is 15 residues. Trimming took 5 bases from V and 0 from J, leaving 9 bases between them. CDR1 is SGHKS, CDR2 YYEKEE, per germline (reference sequence). The full variable domain, with the rest looked up from reference TRBV5-5 and TRBJ2-6, is DAGVTQSPTHLIKTRGQQVTLRCSPISGHKSVSWYQQVLGQGPQFIFQYYEKEERGRGNFPDRFSARQFPNYSSELNVNALLLGDSALYLCASRKDSSGANVLTFGAGSRLTVL.